These 24 T cell receptor beta chains were sequenced from one sample in a study of cytomegalovirus exposure and HLA in healthy donors. The PCR had 60 Vbeta and 13 Jbeta primers. TCRdb's table, derived via immunoSEQ multiplex PCR, lists solely in-frame clones and lacks some. This table has around 280,000 clones, around 90% appearing once. The sample comprised PBMCs. The receptor set was obtained from a woman in her late teens or twenties in good health and CMV-seronegative.

The V and J genes are TRBV27 and TRBJ1-4; maybe TRBD1 (6 bases). The V and J ends lost 5 bases and 5 bases respectively, with 9 bases between them. CDR3 size: 13 residues. The germline gives CDR1 MNHEY, CDR2 SMNVEV (reference sequence). CDR3 protein: CASSGQSNEKLFF. DNA of the CDR3: TGTGCCAGCAGTGGACAGAGCAATGAAAAACTGTTTTTT.

This clone came up a few times. J is TRBJ1-1 and V is TRBV2; 7 bases agree with TRBD1. CDR3 length: 14 residues. The V gene's germline CDR1 is SNHLY and CDR2 FYNNEI. Trimming cost V 5 bases and J 0 bases; bases outside gene matches: 3. The CDR3 region is CASSRDSMNTEAFF. The CDR3, as DNA: TGTGCCAGCAGTAGGGACAGCATGAACACTGAAGCTTTCTTT.

The chain recombines TRBV11-2 with TRBJ2-1; possibly TRBD2 for D (5 bases). V was cut by 1 base and J by 5 bases, with 6 bases left in between. The length of the CDR3 is 13 residues. The germline CDR1 and CDR2 sequences are SGHAT and FQNNGV. The CDR3 bases are TGTGCCAGCAGCTTAGGGACTCACAATGAGCAGTTCTTC. Its translation is CASSLGTHNEQFF.

The CDR3 protein is CASSEALEGGYTF. The DNA for the CDR3 is TGTGCCAGCAGTGAAGCTTTGGAGGGTGGCTACACCTTC. The chain is built from TRBV2 and TRBJ1-2; D is ambiguous. Trimming cost V 0 bases and J 7 bases, with 9 bases left between them. CDR1 and CDR2 from the germline V gene are SNHLY and FYNNEI. The CDR3 extends over 13 amino acids.

The chain recombines TRBV5-1 with TRBJ2-6; D may be TRBD1 (6 bases). From germline, CDR1 is SGHRS and CDR2 YFSETQ. The CDR3 has 15 amino acids. V was pared by 0 bases and J by 2 bases, with 6 bases between. CDR3 in DNA: TGCGCCAGCAGCTTGGGGGGGCCTGGGGCCAACGTCCTGACTTTC. Residues: CASSLGGPGANVLTF.

The chain carries TRBV30 and TRBJ2-3; D gene uncertain. Germline assignment: CDR1 GTSNPN and CDR2 SVGIG (reference sequence). The germline V and J ends were trimmed by 2 bases and 2 bases, with 14 bases remaining between them. The CDR3 length is 15 residues. CDR3 in DNA: TGTGCCTGGAGTCTTGGCGGCCCTAACACAGATACGCAGTATTTT. Protein sequence: CAWSLGGPNTDTQYF.

The chain has TRBV25-1 and TRBJ1-2; the D is unclear. Trimming took 6 bases from V and 4 from J, leaving 9 bases between them. Germline CDR1 MGHDK, CDR2 SYGVNS. There are 12 residues in the CDR3. The CDR3 is CASRLDTYGYTF. The CDR3 bases are TGTGCCAGCAGGCTTGACACCTATGGCTACACCTTC.

The CDR3 protein is CASSPRRQSLSGNTIYF. The CDR3 region has the DNA TGCGCCAGCAGCCCCCGACGACAGAGCCTCTCTGGAAACACCATATATTTT. This chain connects TRBV4-1 to TRBJ1-3, with a weak D call TRBD1 (5 bases). V was cut by 4 bases and J by 0 bases, with 16 bases left in between. Per the germline V gene, CDR1 is MGHRA and CDR2 is YSYEKL. CDR3 length: 17 amino acids.

CDR3 sequence (DNA): TGTGCCAGTGGGACAGGGGGCAACTATGGCTACACCTTC. It yields the protein CASGTGGNYGYTF. The V call is TRBV19, the J call TRBJ1-2, with 12 bases that match TRBD1. Losses at the gene ends were 8 bases for V and 2 bases for J; bases not matched to a gene: 0. Germline V gene lookup returns CDR1 LNHDA and CDR2 SQIVND (reference sequence). The length of the CDR3 is 13 residues.

The V call is TRBV29-1, the J call TRBJ2-1, with D possibly matching TRBD1 (5 bases). V was clipped by 8 bases and J by 7 bases, with 15 bases between them. CDR3 length equals 12 residues. Germline assignment: CDR1 SQVTM and CDR2 ANQGSEA. In DNA form, the CDR3 reads TGCAGCCCTAGGAGCAGGGAAAATGAGCAGTTCTTC. This translates into CSPRSRENEQFF.

The V call is TRBV7-3, the J call TRBJ2-3; possibly TRBD2 for D (7 bases). The CDR3 contains 14 residues. The V and J ends lost 3 bases and 4 bases respectively, with 11 bases between them. Per the germline V gene, CDR1 is SGHTA and CDR2 is FQGTGA. The DNA for the CDR3 is TGTGCCAGCAGCTTCGCGGGGGCTTCAGATACGCAGTATTTT. This translates into CASSFAGASDTQYF.

The chain employs TRBV6-1 and TRBJ2-3; 8 positions match TRBD1. Germline V gene lookup returns CDR1 MNHNS and CDR2 SASEGT. The CDR3 has 14 amino acids. After removal of 7 bases from V and 7 bases from J, the junction contained 10 bases not matched to a gene. CDR3 coding DNA: TGTGCCAGCACCCCCGGACAGGGAGGAAATACGCAGTATTTT. Protein sequence: CASTPGQGGNTQYF.

The chain employs TRBV7-9 and TRBJ1-4; D possibly corresponds to TRBD1 (6 bases). The ends were cut back, 5 bases at V and 8 bases at J, with 15 bases in the middle. The CDR3 runs to 14 residues. Germline V gene lookup returns CDR1 SEHNR and CDR2 FQNEAQ (reference sequence). The CDR3 DNA is TGTGCCAGCAGCCGGGAGGGGGTAGGAGAAAAACTGTTTTTT. Translated: CASSREGVGEKLFF.

This clone was detected once. V and J are TRBV7-9 and TRBJ2-7; D possibly corresponds to TRBD1 (5 bases). Germline assignment: CDR1 SEHNR and CDR2 FQNEAQ (reference sequence). This CDR3 region has 14 residues. Between the trimmed V and J ends, which lost 1 base and 9 bases, there was a span of 16 bases. CDR3 sequence: CASSLDRLLQVQYF. Written as DNA, the CDR3 is TGTGCCAGCAGCTTAGACAGGCTGCTTCAGGTGCAGTACTTC.

This CDR3 reads CASSILRGKVYGYTF. CDR3 DNA sequence: TGTGCCAGTAGTATACTGAGGGGGAAGGTCTATGGCTACACCTTC. The V gene is TRBV19, the J gene TRBJ1-2; maybe TRBD1 (6 bases). The CDR3 contains 15 residues. V was clipped by 2 bases and J by 4 bases, with 14 bases between them. CDR1 is LNHDA, CDR2 SQIVND, per germline (reference sequence).

In DNA, the CDR3 is TGCAGCGTTGGGGGACAGGGTGCCGAGCAGTACTTC. This encodes CSVGGQGAEQYF. The gene calls are TRBV29-1 and TRBJ2-7, with 9 nucleotides matching TRBD1. The trim removed 4 bases at V and 6 bases at J, leaving 4 bases unmatched. The CDR3 is 12 residues long. Germline V CDR1 and CDR2: SQVTM, ANQGSEA.

The chain couples TRBV7-9 to TRBJ2-7, with 13 bases fitting TRBD2. The CDR3 runs 16 residues. With V trimmed by 4 bases and J by 7 bases, 10 bases remained unmatched. Germline V gives CDR1 SEHNR, CDR2 FQNEAQ (reference sequence). As DNA, the CDR3 is TGTGCCAGCAGCTCTCAGACTAGCGGGGGGCCGGGAGAGCAGTACTTC. Translating it yields CASSSQTSGGPGEQYF.

The chain links TRBV5-1 to TRBJ2-7; 8 bases map to TRBD2. Per germline, CDR1 SGHRS and CDR2 YFSETQ. Unmatched junction bases numbered 8, after V lost 5 bases and J lost 4 bases. The CDR3 extends over 14 amino acids. This chain's CDR3 is CASRPGLGVYEQYF. In DNA form, the CDR3 reads TGCGCCAGCAGGCCGGGACTAGGGGTATACGAGCAGTACTTC.

The rearrangement links TRBV27 to TRBJ2-3; 9 nucleotides align to TRBD1. The CDR3 is 17 residues long. Per germline, CDR1 MNHEY and CDR2 SMNVEV (reference sequence). V was clipped by 4 bases and J by 1 base; unmatched bases: 9. CDR3 sequence (DNA): TGTGCCAGCAGTTCCGGGACAGGGCGTTGGGGCACAGATACGCAGTATTTT. Translating it yields CASSSGTGRWGTDTQYF.

This chain uses TRBV12-5 with TRBJ1-2; 9 nucleotides agree with TRBD1. The CDR3 totals 13 residues. The trim removed 1 base at V and 8 bases at J, leaving 2 bases unmatched. The germline V gene encodes CDR1 LGHNT and CDR2 FRNRAP. The CDR3 DNA reads TGTGCTAGTGGTTTGGCGACAGGGGGAGGCTACACCTTC. Encoded protein: CASGLATGGGYTF.

V gene TRBV2 combines with J gene TRBJ2-1; TRBD2 agrees at 11 bases. With 3 bases clipped from V and 2 bases from J, the junction kept 0 bases outside the gene matches. Germline lookup yields CDR1 SNHLY and CDR2 FYNNEI. The CDR3 is 15 amino acids. The CDR3 loop reads CASSETSGAYNEQFF. In DNA, the CDR3 is TGTGCCAGCAGTGAGACTAGCGGGGCCTACAATGAGCAGTTCTTC.

The CDR3 region is CASSPPLAGGSHTDTQYF. The CDR3 DNA reads as TGTGCCAGCTCACCCCCACTAGCGGGGGGATCCCACACAGATACGCAGTATTTT. The V call is TRBV18, the J call TRBJ2-3, with 12 nucleotides matching TRBD2. The CDR3 has 18 residues. Germline V gives CDR1 KGHSH, CDR2 LQKENI. V lost 3 bases and J lost 2; bases outside the gene matches: 9.

For the CDR3, the DNA is TGTGCCAGCAGATCCGGGACAGCTATGATGAACACTGAAGCTTTCTTT. This codes for CASRSGTAMMNTEAFF. The chain joins TRBV7-9 to TRBJ1-1; 7 bases agree with TRBD1. Germline trimming cut 6 bases from V and 0 bases from J; bases unmatched to any gene: 10. The germline V gene has CDR1 SEHNR and CDR2 FQNEAQ (reference sequence). CDR3 length: 16 amino acids.

The J gene is TRBJ2-7, the V gene TRBV11-3; 9 bases agree with TRBD1. The CDR3 runs 14 residues. Germline CDR1 and CDR2: SGHNT and YENEEA. Germline trimming cut 5 bases from V and 4 bases from J; bases unmatched to any gene: 6. The CDR3 DNA reads TGTGCCAGCAGCGATACAGGGGGCCCTTACGAGCAGTACTTC. Its protein product is CASSDTGGPYEQYF.